The sequence of this TCR beta chain was determined in a study of technical replicates of blood from a handful of donors (TCRdb year 2017). The library was made by the immunoSEQ multiplex PCR assay. TCRdb holds this immuneACCESS table with in-frame rearrangements only. Some clones are missing; in checked studies, unresolved V genes explain under half, and the rest has no known cause. For this sample there are some 66,000 clones; 95% to 98% appear just once. Around 0.16% of the sample is held by the ten biggest clonotypes. The CDR3 has 13 amino acids, counting the end cysteine and phenylalanine. Only CDR3 DNA remains: 39 bases, in frame from the first base. CDR1 and CDR2, per the germline V gene, are SGHTA and FQGNSA. V loses 5 bases, J loses 5 bases, and the germline ends lie 11 bases apart. A note on this clone: The antigen it recognizes is unknown. There are no base qualities to consult, and no much larger clone falls within one base.

The chain is encoded by TRBV7-2 joined to TRBJ2-3, with the D gene too uncertain to name. This TCR was sampled from a human donor in good health. Source material: T cells isolated from PBMCs. The CDR3 sequence is CASSMGPQDTQYF. The sequenced DNA: TGTGCCAGCAGCATGGGCCCTCAAGATACGCAGTATTTT.